The clone carrying this T cell receptor (beta chain) occurred once. Antigen: not known. The data belong to a study of radiotherapy plus CTLA-4 blockade in lung cancer. General observations from the study: TCR clones originating in tumors grew in number in blood after radiotherapy plus ipilimumab.

Produced via immunoSEQ multiplex PCR; TCRdb's table is partial and in-frame only. The sample consists of some 96,000 clones, 85% to 90% of them appearing once. Those with chemo-refractory metastatic non-small-cell lung cancer were treated with focal radiation combined with CTLA-4 blockade using ipilimumab. The germline V gene encodes CDR1 SGHRS and CDR2 YFSETQ. CDR3 length equals 15 residues. Unmatched junction bases numbered 7, after V lost 3 bases and J lost 5 bases. This chain uses TRBV5-1 with TRBJ2-2; 7 bases are shared with TRBD2. The sample in question was peripheral blood, obtained from a patient treated with radiotherapy plus ipilimumab. This TCR came from a human donor with non-small cell lung cancer that progressed on radiotherapy plus ipilimumab. In DNA, the CDR3 is TGCGCCAGCAGCTCGGCGGGAGTAAGGACCGGGGAGCTGTTTTTT. This translates into CASSSAGVRTGELFF.